This record covers a single T cell receptor beta chain. As yet, its antigen is unknown. The germline gives CDR1 MDHEN, CDR2 SYDVKM. Trimming removed 8 bases from V and 0 bases from J, with 17 bases in between. This CDR3 contains 16 residues. Measured with immunoSEQ multiplex PCR; TCRdb has only the in-frame clones, and not every one. This sample has under 150,000 clones, with 85% to 95% found just once. This entry comes from a study of graft-versus-host responses after intestinal transplantation. Study as a whole: Every recipient had anti-thymocyte globulin induction and approximately three years of tacrolimus plus steroids. Findings of the study overall: GvH clones appeared in recipient marrow, some first in ileum or blood. Allograft graft-versus-host to host-versus-graft clonal ratios ran high in patients with graft-donor T cell macrochimerism.

The clonotype was recovered from a human donor who received an intestinal transplant. The genes are TRBV28 and TRBJ1-5; D is ambiguous. Source: unstimulated CD4+ T cells sorted from spleen or lymph node cells, taken before intestinal transplant. CDR3: CASCLGKTYSNQPQHF. In nucleotides, the CDR3 is TGTGCCAGCTGCCTTGGAAAGACATATAGCAATCAGCCCCAGCATTTT. The entire variable domain, with the rest obtained from reference TRBV28 and TRBJ1-5, is as follows: DVKVTQSSRYLVKRTGEKVFLECVQDMDHENMFWYRQDPGLGLRLIYFSYDVKMKEKGDIPEGYSVSREKKERFSLILESASTNQTSMYLCASCLGKTYSNQPQHFGDGTRLSIL.